The 29 T cell receptor beta chains given below trace back to one sample, sequenced in a study of follicular helper T cells after annual influenza vaccination. Sample time point: 2015-2016 season, pre-vaccination. TCRdb keeps only in-frame clones here, not all; method: immunoSEQ multiplex PCR. The table has several thousand clones, over 75% seen once. The sample consisted of CXCR5+ CD38- circulating T follicular helper cells from blood, taken on the day of influenza vaccination. Subset denoted: circulating Tfh, non-naive CD4+CXCR5+PD-1+ (ICOS+CD38+ or ICOS-CD38-). The receptors were gathered from an adult who received the influenza vaccine.

CDR3 residues: CASSLVAGQGETQYF. Written as DNA, the CDR3 is TGTGCCAGCAGCTTAGTTGCGGGACAGGGGGAGACCCAGTACTTC. This chain uses TRBV7-9 with TRBJ2-5; TRBD1 matches 10 bases. The germline gives CDR1 SEHNR, CDR2 FQNEAQ (reference sequence). The CDR3 consists of 15 residues. With V trimmed by 1 base and J by 5 bases, 4 bases remained unmatched.

This chain uses TRBV9 with TRBJ1-6, with a tentative D call TRBD1 (6 bases). This CDR3 is 16 amino acids long. Germline loops: CDR1 SGDLS, CDR2 YYNGEE. V dropped 2 bases and J dropped 8 bases, with 17 bases sitting between them. This chain's CDR3 is CASSVSAGAVDSPLHF. CDR3 nucleotides: TGTGCCAGCAGCGTCTCAGCAGGGGCAGTGGATTCACCCCTCCACTTT.

V and J are TRBV13 and TRBJ1-1; D not certain. Trimming stripped 2 bases from V and 3 bases from J, with 13 bases between. Germline V gene sequence: CDR1 PRHDT, CDR2 FYEKMQ (reference sequence). The CDR3 has 15 amino acids. CDR3 loop: CASSLPLGLDTEAFF. The CDR3 DNA is TGTGCCAGCAGCTTACCCCTCGGACTGGACACTGAAGCTTTCTTT.

CDR3 region: CAISRTSGGRETQYF. In DNA form, the CDR3 reads TGTGCCATCAGTCGGACTAGCGGGGGGAGAGAGACCCAGTACTTC. The chain carries TRBV10-3 and TRBJ2-5, with 14 positions matching TRBD2. Germline CDR1 reads ENHRY; CDR2 reads SYGVKD. CDR3 length equals 15 residues. J was trimmed by 4 bases and V by 5 bases; bases with no gene match: 3.

This clone has only a few counts. This sequence joins TRBV6-5 and TRBJ1-2, with 7 bases matching TRBD1. V gave up 0 bases and J gave up 4 bases; unmatched junction bases: 5. Germline values: CDR1 MNHEY, CDR2 SVGAGI. This CDR3 spans 15 amino acids. In DNA form, the CDR3 reads TGTGCCAGCAGTTACTCGGGGGACAGCCGCTATGGCTACACCTTC. It translates to CASSYSGDSRYGYTF.

This rearrangement joins TRBV6-1 to TRBJ2-3; D assignment may be TRBD1 or TRBD2 (6 bases each). V was cut by 6 bases and J by 6 bases, with 19 bases left in between. Germline V lookup: CDR1 MNHNS, CDR2 SASEGT. The CDR3 loop spans 15 amino acids. CDR3: CASSGGGTIVDTQYF. DNA of the CDR3: TGTGCCAGCAGCGGAGGGGGGACCATTGTGGATACGCAGTATTTT.

The rearrangement uses TRBV5-1 and TRBJ2-3; D is unclear. The ends were cut back, 0 bases at V and 2 bases at J, with 7 bases in the middle. This CDR3 has 14 residues. The germline gives CDR1 SGHRS, CDR2 YFSETQ. CDR3: CASSLVPSTDTQYF. CDR3 coding DNA: TGCGCCAGCAGCTTGGTCCCCTCCACAGATACGCAGTATTTT.

This sequence joins TRBV5-1 and TRBJ2-1; D is perhaps TRBD2 (6 bases). The CDR3 has 15 residues. Trimming cost V 4 bases and J 4 bases, with 15 bases left between them. The germline gives CDR1 SGHRS, CDR2 YFSETQ. Here the CDR3 reads CASSPGDRGYNEQFF. CDR3 nucleotide sequence: TGCGCCAGCAGCCCGGGGGACCGCGGTTACAATGAGCAGTTCTTC.

The gene calls are TRBV29-1 and TRBJ1-1; D is unclear. The germline V gene encodes CDR1 SQVTM and CDR2 ANQGSEA. Trimming pared 6 bases from V and 7 bases from J, leaving 12 bases between. The CDR3 runs 11 residues. The CDR3 protein is CSVLEAVEAFF. The CDR3 region has the DNA TGCAGCGTCCTAGAGGCTGTTGAAGCTTTCTTT.

The chain carries TRBV29-1 and TRBJ2-7; tentative D call: TRBD2 (5 bases). This CDR3 has 12 residues. Germline CDR1 is SQVTM and CDR2 is ANQGSEA. The V end was cut by 1 base, the J end by 3 bases, with 7 bases between. This CDR3 reads CSVEGRNYEQYF. The CDR3 nucleotides read TGCAGCGTTGAAGGGAGGAACTACGAGCAGTACTTC.

The chain links TRBV11-3 to TRBJ2-7, with D possibly being TRBD1 (5 bases). CDR3 length: 13 amino acids. V lost 2 bases to trimming and J lost 6 bases, with 11 bases between them. The V gene's germline CDR1 is SGHNT and CDR2 YENEEA. The CDR3 region is CASSLYQGFEQYF. CDR3 nucleotide sequence: TGTGCCAGCAGCTTATACCAGGGTTTCGAGCAGTACTTC.

The chain joins TRBV6-5 to TRBJ2-3; 11 bases match TRBD2. The CDR3 loop spans 15 amino acids. Losses at the gene ends were 7 bases for V and 2 bases for J; bases not matched to a gene: 5. Germline assignment: CDR1 MNHEY and CDR2 SVGAGI. In DNA form, the CDR3 reads TGTGCCAGCACCACACTAGCGGGGGCCACAGATACGCAGTATTTT. Its translation: CASTTLAGATDTQYF.

This rearrangement joins TRBV6-5 to TRBJ1-3, with D possibly TRBD1 on 6 matching bases. The germline V gene has CDR1 MNHEY and CDR2 SVGAGI. CDR3 length: 16 residues. V dropped 4 bases and J dropped 4 bases, with 17 bases sitting between them. CDR3 protein: CASSSQGRIVGNTIYF. The CDR3, as DNA: TGTGCCAGCAGTTCACAGGGAAGGATAGTCGGAAACACCATATATTTT.

The rearrangement joins TRBV10-3 to TRBJ2-5, with D possibly matching TRBD1 (6 bases). The V and J ends lost 7 bases and 3 bases respectively, with 15 bases between them. The CDR3 length is 14 residues. Germline-derived CDR1 and CDR2 are ENHRY and SYGVKD. The CDR3: CAIIGETGEETQYF. The CDR3 DNA reads as TGTGCCATCATTGGTGAGACAGGAGAAGAGACCCAGTACTTC.

The chain couples TRBV27 to TRBJ1-4, with 9 bases that match TRBD1. V was pared by 4 bases and J by 7 bases, with 10 bases of the junction left unmatched. Per the germline V gene, CDR1 is MNHEY and CDR2 is SMNVEV (reference sequence). This CDR3 is built from 16 residues. The DNA for the CDR3 is TGTGCCAGCAGTTCACAAGGGACAGGGCAGAGTGAAAAACTGTTTTTT. Translation gives CASSSQGTGQSEKLFF. The full variable domain, with the rest looked up from reference TRBV27 and TRBJ1-4, is EAQVTQNPRYLITVTGKKLTVTCSQNMNHEYMSWYRQDPGLGLRQIYYSMNVEVTDKGDVPEGYKVSRKEKRNFPLILESPSPNQTSLYFCASSSQGTGQSEKLFFGSGTQLSVL.

The V and J genes are TRBV9 and TRBJ2-4, with D possibly TRBD2 on 5 matching bases. Germline values: CDR1 SGDLS, CDR2 YYNGEE. CDR3 length: 16 residues. V was clipped by 0 bases and J by 5 bases, with 15 bases between them. CDR3 amino acids: CASSVGVGLGENIQYF. CDR3 nucleotides: TGTGCCAGCAGCGTAGGTGTTGGACTTGGGGAAAACATTCAGTACTTC.

The rearrangement joins TRBV11-2 to TRBJ1-2; a possible D gene is TRBD1 (6 bases). CDR3 length: 13 amino acids. The V and J ends lost 5 bases and 6 bases respectively, with 13 bases between them. Germline CDR1 is SGHAT and CDR2 is FQNNGV. CDR3 amino acids: CASSLPRGDGYTF. CDR3 DNA sequence: TGTGCCAGCAGCCTTCCTAGGGGGGATGGCTACACCTTC.

This chain connects TRBV2 to TRBJ1-2; D unclear. V was clipped by 5 bases and J by 8 bases, with 12 bases between them. Germline V CDR1 and CDR2: SNHLY, FYNNEI. The CDR3 runs to 12 residues. CDR3 sequence reads: CASSRNSLGYTF. The CDR3 DNA reads as TGTGCCAGCAGTAGAAACAGTTTAGGCTACACCTTC.

The chain uses TRBV18 and TRBJ2-5; D possibly corresponds to TRBD1 (6 bases). From germline, CDR1 is KGHSH and CDR2 LQKENI. V was cut by 5 bases and J by 7 bases, with 14 bases left in between. The CDR3 is 13 residues long. The chain's CDR3 is CASSADRFGTQYF. CDR3 sequence (DNA): TGTGCCAGCTCAGCGGACAGATTCGGGACCCAGTACTTC.

The gene calls are TRBV5-1 and TRBJ2-5; no definite D call. V lost 3 bases and J 0 bases, leaving 9 bases between the germline ends. Germline V lookup: CDR1 SGHRS, CDR2 YFSETQ. CDR3 length: 14 amino acids. The CDR3 protein is CASSSLNDQETQYF. DNA for the CDR3: TGCGCCAGCAGCTCGCTAAACGACCAAGAGACCCAGTACTTC.

V usage is TRBV27 and J usage is TRBJ2-5, with D perhaps TRBD1 (5 bases). Trimming left V 2 bases short and J 7 bases short, with 17 bases between. Germline assignment: CDR1 MNHEY and CDR2 SMNVEV (reference sequence). The CDR3 consists of 15 residues. Here the CDR3 reads CASSLMGQGVGTQYF. CDR3 coding DNA: TGTGCCAGCAGTTTAATGGGCCAGGGCGTCGGGACCCAGTACTTC.

V usage is TRBV7-2 and J usage is TRBJ2-3; TRBD2 is a possible D gene (7 bases). V shed 1 base and J shed 6 bases, with 14 bases lying between them. CDR3 length: 15 residues. In germline, CDR1 is SGHTA, CDR2 FQGNSA. CDR3 bases: TGTGCCAGCAGCTTAGAGGGGGGGGGCCTGGATACGCAGTATTTT. It codes for CASSLEGGGLDTQYF.

This chain uses TRBV7-8 with TRBJ2-3; perhaps D is TRBD1 or TRBD2 (5 bases each). Germline lookup yields CDR1 SGHVS and CDR2 FQNEAQ. V gave up 2 bases and J gave up 0 bases, with 9 bases separating them. The CDR3 covers 15 residues. The CDR3 loop reads CASSLNGASTDTQYF. The CDR3 DNA is TGTGCCAGCAGCTTAAACGGGGCTAGCACAGATACGCAGTATTTT.

This chain uses TRBV25-1 with TRBJ2-5, with 8 bases matching TRBD2. Per germline, CDR1 MGHDK and CDR2 SYGVNS. The CDR3 spans 15 residues. V dropped 3 bases and J dropped 2; count of bases not matched to a gene: 5. The CDR3, as DNA: TGTGCCAGCAGTGACCCACGGGGGGGACAAGAGACCCAGTACTTC. Protein sequence: CASSDPRGGQETQYF.

V and J are TRBV5-6 and TRBJ2-1, with D possibly being TRBD2 (6 bases). This CDR3 is 15 amino acids long. From germline, CDR1 is SGHDT and CDR2 YYEEEE. V lost 0 bases and J 7 bases, leaving 14 bases between the germline ends. Here the CDR3 reads CASSLASGQRNEQFF. The DNA of the CDR3 is TGTGCCAGCAGCTTGGCCAGCGGGCAGAGAAATGAGCAGTTCTTC.

This clone was seen only once. The V gene is TRBV19, the J gene TRBJ2-2; 8 nucleotides align to TRBD2. V lost 4 bases to trimming and J lost 6 bases; unmatched junction nucleotides: 10. Germline CDR1 LNHDA, CDR2 SQIVND (reference sequence). This CDR3 contains 16 residues. The CDR3 DNA reads as TGTGCCAGTAGTAGACCGGGACTAGTGTCCGCCGGGGAGCTGTTTTTT. This translates into CASSRPGLVSAGELFF.

V usage is TRBV2 and J usage is TRBJ2-1; 11 nucleotides line up with TRBD2. Germline V CDR1 and CDR2: SNHLY, FYNNEI. Trimming at V came to 4 bases and at J to 10 bases, leaving 9 bases not matched to a gene. The CDR3 runs to 15 residues. Here the CDR3 DNA reads TGTGCCAGCAGTGCATCGGGACTAGCGGTAAAGGAGCAGTTCTTC. Protein: CASSASGLAVKEQFF.

This clone showed up just a few times. J is TRBJ1-5 and V is TRBV19, with a possible D match to TRBD1 (6 bases). Germline lookup yields CDR1 LNHDA and CDR2 SQIVND (reference sequence). The CDR3 has 14 residues. V was trimmed by 7 bases and J by 0 bases, leaving 10 bases between them. DNA of the CDR3: TGTGCCAGTACCACAGGGTATAGCAATCAGCCCCAGCATTTT. This codes for CASTTGYSNQPQHF. Full variable domain (missing parts from reference TRBV19 and TRBJ1-5): DGGITQSPKYLFRKEGQNVTLSCEQNLNHDAMYWYRQDPGQGLRLIYYSQIVNDFQKGDIAEGYSVSREKKESFPLTVTSAQKNPTAFYLCASTTGYSNQPQHFGDGTRLSIL.

This sequence joins TRBV19 and TRBJ1-2, with 8 bases aligning to TRBD1. The V and J ends lost 2 bases and 10 bases, in that order; junction bases with no gene match: 6. Looked up from germline, CDR1 is LNHDA and CDR2 is SQIVND (reference sequence). This CDR3 has 13 residues. The CDR3 sequence: CASSISRDRYYTF. The CDR3 DNA follows: TGTGCCAGTAGTATAAGTCGGGACAGGTACTACACCTTC.